The sequence of this TCR beta chain was determined in a study of early T cells in non-severe SARS-CoV-2 infection. The germline V gene has CDR1 MDHEN and CDR2 SYDVKM. The CDR3 consists of 15 residues. V shed 2 bases and J 4 bases; nucleotides not matched to a gene: 5. TCRdb processed the 5' RACE reads anew with MiXCR; each CDR3 protein has one entry. The table lists around 100,000 distinct CDR3 sequences, about an eighth of them singletons. The sequence was obtained from an adult who was a healthcare worker with PCR-confirmed SARS-CoV-2 infection or an uninfected control (not recorded which). The rearrangement uses TRBV28 and TRBJ1-5; 7 positions agree with TRBD1. The material sequenced was whole blood. DNA for the CDR3: TGTGCCAGCAGTTTAATCAGGGGGGAGAATCAGCCCCAGCATTTT. The encoded protein is CASSLIRGENQPQHF.